Listed below are T cell receptor beta chains from one sample, sequenced in a study of shared clonotypes between healthy human individuals. The data were produced by immunoSEQ multiplex PCR, yet TCRdb's version contains in-frame clones alone and is incomplete. The sample has about 380,000 clones; about 96% are singletons. Material for sequencing was memory CD8+ T cells sorted from blood. These receptors all come from a man aged 25-45 years in good health. Each CDR3 is given with its conserved first and last residue. D genes are given only for firm matches. The size field is filled for only some rows; it gives once, few, many or a size class.

cdr3_nt cdr3_aa clone_size j_call d_call v_call
TGTGCCAGCAGCTCCCCATGGAGCAGGGACTATGGCTACACCTTC CASSSPWSRDYGYTF . TRBJ1-2 . TRBV11-2
TGTGCCAGCAGTGTACCGGGACAGGGCGAAAGTGGGGGCAATCAGCCCCAGCATTTT CASSVPGQGESGGNQPQHF . TRBJ1-5 TRBD1 TRBV6-4
TGTGCCAGCAGCCTAGGGGCCGGGAACACTGAAGCTTTCTTT CASSLGAGNTEAFF . TRBJ1-1 . TRBV7-9
TGTGCCAGCAGCCAAAGGACAGCTAGCGATGAGCAGTTCTTC CASSQRTASDEQFF once TRBJ2-1 . TRBV4-2
TGTGCCAGCAGCTTCGGGGGTGGGGCCGGGGAGCTGTTTTTT CASSFGGGAGELFF . TRBJ2-2 . TRBV7-2
TGTGCCAGTAGTATCTTAGGGAACACCGGGGAGCTGTTTTTT CASSILGNTGELFF . TRBJ2-2 . TRBV19
TGTGCCAGTAGCCTCAGGGAAGGGTATGGCTACACCTTC CASSLREGYGYTF . TRBJ1-2 . TRBV19
TGTGCCAGCAACTCTCCACTACTCAAAAACATTCAGTACTTC CASNSPLLKNIQYF . TRBJ2-4 . TRBV28
TGCGCCAGCAGCCGTACCGGGACAGAAGGGAGCTACACCTTC CASSRTGTEGSYTF . TRBJ1-2 TRBD1 TRBV4-1
TGTGCCAGCATACTAGCGGGAGGGCCTTGGACCGGGGAGCTGTTTTTT CASILAGGPWTGELFF few TRBJ2-2 TRBD2 TRBV7-9
TGCAGTGCTAGAATCCAAGAGACCCAGTACTTC CSARIQETQYF . TRBJ2-5 . TRBV20-1
TGTGCCATCAGTGAGCGGGAGGGCCCCTACGAGCAGTACTTC CAISEREGPYEQYF once TRBJ2-7 TRBD2 TRBV10-3
TGTGCCAGCGGCCTAGGGAACTACGAGCAGTACTTC CASGLGNYEQYF . TRBJ2-7 . TRBV14
TGCGCCAGCAGCCAAGATCAAGGGGATACGCAGTATTTT CASSQDQGDTQYF . TRBJ2-3 . TRBV4-1
TGTGCCAGCTCAGAGAGACAGGGGTCGAACACCGGGGAGCTGTTTTTT CASSERQGSNTGELFF . TRBJ2-2 TRBD1 TRBV18
TGTGCCAGCAGACCAGGGGGCGCCACTGAAGCTTTCTTT CASRPGGATEAFF . TRBJ1-1 TRBD1 TRBV5-4
TGTGCCTGGAGTTCACGCGGCTTCTTAGAGCAGTACTTC CAWSSRGFLEQYF once TRBJ2-7 . TRBV30
TGTGCCAGTAGATTACAGGGAGTTACCGGGGAGCTGTTTTTT CASRLQGVTGELFF . TRBJ2-2 . TRBV19
TGTGCCATCAGTGAAGTTTTTGGGGCCAACGTCCTGACTTTC CAISEVFGANVLTF . TRBJ2-6 . TRBV10-3
TGTGCCAGCAGCTTAGATTCAAGGCAGGGTGGAGACACCATATATTTT CASSLDSRQGGDTIYF . TRBJ1-3 . TRBV7-2
TGCGCCAGCAGCCAAGGAAAGGGGGCCTACAATGAGCAGTTCTTC CASSQGKGAYNEQFF . TRBJ2-1 . TRBV4-1
TGTGCCAGCAAGTATCCACAGTTCAATCAGCCCCAGCATTTT CASKYPQFNQPQHF . TRBJ1-5 . TRBV28
TGTGCCTGGACTCCACACAGCGGGAGGGCCACCGGGGAGCTGTTTTTT CAWTPHSGRATGELFF once TRBJ2-2 TRBD2 TRBV30
TGTGCCAGCAGTCCGGGGACAGGGCCGTTCTCCTACGAGCAGTACTTC CASSPGTGPFSYEQYF . TRBJ2-7 TRBD1 TRBV28
TGTGCCAGCAGTGCGCGACAGGGCCCAGGCAATCAGCCCCAGCATTTT CASSARQGPGNQPQHF once TRBJ1-5 TRBD1 TRBV6-1
TGTGCCAGCAGCCCCCAGGCTGGGAGGAGCGGCTACACCTTC CASSPQAGRSGYTF . TRBJ1-2 . TRBV7-9
TGTGCCAGCAGTTCCCGGGACAGGGGACACGAGCAGTACTTC CASSSRDRGHEQYF . TRBJ2-7 TRBD1 TRBV5-4
TGTGCCATCAGTGAATCAGATACGCAGTATTTT CAISESDTQYF once TRBJ2-3 . TRBV10-3
TGTGCCAGCTGGGTCGGGAGTTCAGAGACCCAGTACTTC CASWVGSSETQYF . TRBJ2-5 . TRBV2
TGTGCCAGCAGTCGACTAGCGGAATACAATGAGCAGTTCTTC CASSRLAEYNEQFF . TRBJ2-1 TRBD2 TRBV28
TGTGCCAGCAGTGAAGTGGGAAATCAGCCCCAGCATTTT CASSEVGNQPQHF once TRBJ1-5 . TRBV6-1